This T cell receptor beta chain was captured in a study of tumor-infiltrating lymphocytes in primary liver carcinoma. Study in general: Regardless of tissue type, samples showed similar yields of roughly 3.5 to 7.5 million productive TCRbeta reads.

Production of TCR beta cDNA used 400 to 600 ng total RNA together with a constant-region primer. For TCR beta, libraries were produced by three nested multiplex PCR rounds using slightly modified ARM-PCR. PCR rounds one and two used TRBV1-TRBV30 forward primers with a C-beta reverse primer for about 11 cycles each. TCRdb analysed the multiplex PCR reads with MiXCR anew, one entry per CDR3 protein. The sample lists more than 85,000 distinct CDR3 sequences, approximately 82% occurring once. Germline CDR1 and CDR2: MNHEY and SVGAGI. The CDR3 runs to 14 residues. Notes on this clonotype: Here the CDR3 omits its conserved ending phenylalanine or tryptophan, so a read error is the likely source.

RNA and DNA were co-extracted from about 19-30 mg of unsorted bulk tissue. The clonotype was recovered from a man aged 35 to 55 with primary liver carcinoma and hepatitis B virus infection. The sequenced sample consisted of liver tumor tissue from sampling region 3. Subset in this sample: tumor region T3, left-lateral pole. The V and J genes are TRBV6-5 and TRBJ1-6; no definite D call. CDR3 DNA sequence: TGTGCCAGCAGTTATACGGTCTATAACTCACCCCTCCACTCT. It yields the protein CASSYTVYNSPLHS.